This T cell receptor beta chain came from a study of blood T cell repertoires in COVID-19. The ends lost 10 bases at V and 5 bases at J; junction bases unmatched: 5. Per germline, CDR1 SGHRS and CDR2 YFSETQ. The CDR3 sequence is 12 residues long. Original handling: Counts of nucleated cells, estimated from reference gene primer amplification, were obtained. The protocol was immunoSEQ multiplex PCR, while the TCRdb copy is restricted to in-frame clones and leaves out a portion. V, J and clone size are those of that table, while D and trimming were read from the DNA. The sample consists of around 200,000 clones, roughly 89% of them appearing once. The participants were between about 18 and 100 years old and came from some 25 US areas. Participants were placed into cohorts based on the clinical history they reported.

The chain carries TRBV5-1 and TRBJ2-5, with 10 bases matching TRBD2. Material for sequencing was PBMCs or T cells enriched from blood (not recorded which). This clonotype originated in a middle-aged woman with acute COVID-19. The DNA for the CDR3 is TGCGCCTCCAGGACTAGCGGCGAGACCCAGTACTTC. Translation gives CASRTSGETQYF. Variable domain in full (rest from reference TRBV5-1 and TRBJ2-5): KAGVTQTPRYLIKTRGQQVTLSCSPISGHRSVSWYQQTPGQGLQFLFEYFSETQRNKGNFPGRFSGRQFSNSRSEMNVSTLELGDSALYLCASRTSGETQYFGPGTRLLVL.